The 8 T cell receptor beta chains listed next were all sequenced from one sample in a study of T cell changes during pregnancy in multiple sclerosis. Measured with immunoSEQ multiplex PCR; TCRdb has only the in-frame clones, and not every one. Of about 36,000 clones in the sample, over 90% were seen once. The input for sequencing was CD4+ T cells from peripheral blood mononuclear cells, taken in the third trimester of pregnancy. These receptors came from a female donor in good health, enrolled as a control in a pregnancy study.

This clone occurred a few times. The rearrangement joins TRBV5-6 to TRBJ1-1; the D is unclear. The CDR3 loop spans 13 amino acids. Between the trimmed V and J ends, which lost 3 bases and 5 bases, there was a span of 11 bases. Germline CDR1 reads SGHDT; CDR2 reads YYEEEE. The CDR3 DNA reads TGTGCCAGCAGCTCCGGCGTGAGGACTGAAGCTTTCTTT. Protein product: CASSSGVRTEAFF.

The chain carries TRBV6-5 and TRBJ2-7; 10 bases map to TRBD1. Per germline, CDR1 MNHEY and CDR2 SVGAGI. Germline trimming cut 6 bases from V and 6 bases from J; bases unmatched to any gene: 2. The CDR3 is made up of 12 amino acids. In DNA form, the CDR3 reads TGTGCCAGCAGGACAGGGGGCGGCGAGCAGTACTTC. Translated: CASRTGGGEQYF.

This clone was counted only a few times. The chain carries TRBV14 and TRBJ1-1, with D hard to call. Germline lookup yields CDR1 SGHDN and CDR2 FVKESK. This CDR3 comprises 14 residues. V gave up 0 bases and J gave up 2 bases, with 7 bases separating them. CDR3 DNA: TGTGCCAGCAGCCAAGAGTGGGCAAACACTGAAGCTTTCTTT. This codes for CASSQEWANTEAFF. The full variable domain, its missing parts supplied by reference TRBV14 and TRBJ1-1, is EAGVTQFPSHSVIEKGQTVTLRCDPISGHDNLYWYRRVMGKEIKFLLHFVKESKQDESGMPNNRFLAERTGGTYSTLKVQPAELEDSGVYFCASSQEWANTEAFFGQGTRLTVV.

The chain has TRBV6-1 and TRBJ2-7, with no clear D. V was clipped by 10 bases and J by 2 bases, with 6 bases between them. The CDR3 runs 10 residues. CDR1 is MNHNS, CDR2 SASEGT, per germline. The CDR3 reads CATLTYEQYF. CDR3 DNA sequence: TGTGCCACCCTAACCTACGAGCAGTACTTC.

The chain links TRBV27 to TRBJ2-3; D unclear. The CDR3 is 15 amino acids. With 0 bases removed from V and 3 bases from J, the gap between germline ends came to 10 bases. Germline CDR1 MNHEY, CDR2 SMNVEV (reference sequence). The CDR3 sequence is CASSLSRSLTDTQYF. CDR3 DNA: TGTGCCAGCAGTTTATCTCGTTCCCTTACAGATACGCAGTATTTT.

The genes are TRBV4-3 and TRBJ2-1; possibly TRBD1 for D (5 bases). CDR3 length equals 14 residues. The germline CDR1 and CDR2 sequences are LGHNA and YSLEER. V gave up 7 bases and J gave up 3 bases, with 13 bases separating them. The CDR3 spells CASKIGAGYNEQFF. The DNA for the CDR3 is TGCGCCAGCAAAATAGGGGCAGGCTACAATGAGCAGTTCTTC.

CDR3 region: CASRVQDNSPLHF. DNA for the CDR3: TGTGCCAGCAGGGTACAGGATAATTCACCCCTCCACTTT. V is TRBV6-6 and J is TRBJ1-6; D is perhaps TRBD1 (5 bases). Germline lookup yields CDR1 MNHNY and CDR2 SVGAGI (reference sequence). The CDR3 runs 13 residues. V was shortened by 6 bases and J by 5 bases, with 8 bases between the two germline ends.

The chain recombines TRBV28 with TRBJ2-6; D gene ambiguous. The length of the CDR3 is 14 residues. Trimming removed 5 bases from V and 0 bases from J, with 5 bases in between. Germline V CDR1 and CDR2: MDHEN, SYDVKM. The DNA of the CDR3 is TGTGCCAGCAGTCTTCCCTCTGGGGCCAACGTCCTGACTTTC. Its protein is CASSLPSGANVLTF. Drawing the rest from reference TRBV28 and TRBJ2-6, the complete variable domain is DVKVTQSSRYLVKRTGEKVFLECVQDMDHENMFWYRQDPGLGLRLIYFSYDVKMKEKGDIPEGYSVSREKKERFSLILESASTNQTSMYLCASSLPSGANVLTFGAGSRLTVL.